Below, 17 T cell receptor beta chains from the same sample are listed, as sequenced in a study of regulatory T cells in long-lasting Graves disease. Sequencing libraries for TCR beta were prepared with iRepertoire HTBI primers and Arm-PCR of CDR3 regions. TCRdb passed the multiplex PCR reads through MiXCR, listing each CDR3 protein once. Among about 460,000 distinct CDR3 sequences listed, around 13% were seen once. Time point indicated: newly diagnosed GD, antithyroid drugs for less than 3 months. Extracted PBMC RNA gave rise to the TCR library. These same data were also listed under a study on T cells in Graves' hyperthyroidism and ophthalmopathy.

Here the sequenced sample was peripheral blood mononuclear cells (PBMCs), taken at new diagnosis, from a patient treated with antithyroid drugs. These receptors came from a woman aged 45-65 years with Graves disease.

This chain uses TRBV7-9 with TRBJ2-3; TRBD2 matches at 11 bases. Germline values: CDR1 SEHNR, CDR2 FQNEAQ (reference sequence). V was pared by 1 base and J by 3 bases, with 9 bases of the junction left unmatched. The CDR3 contains 18 residues. CDR3 in amino acids: CASSLVPLAGAMTDTQYF. The CDR3 DNA reads TGTGCCAGCAGCTTAGTCCCACTAGCGGGAGCAATGACAGATACGCAGTATTTT.

A few counts support this clonotype. The chain carries TRBV4-1 and TRBJ2-7; D is possibly TRBD1 (7 bases). From germline, CDR1 is MGHRA and CDR2 YSYEKL. The V gene lost 5 bases and the J gene lost 1 base, with 15 bases spanning the gap. The CDR3 loop spans 15 amino acids. The CDR3 coding sequence is TGCGCCAGCAGCGGGGGGACAGTGGCTTCCTACGAGCAGTACTTC. As protein: CASSGGTVASYEQYF.

The gene calls are TRBV11-2 and TRBJ2-5; TRBD2 might be the D (6 bases). V shed 1 base and J shed 13 bases, with 19 bases lying between them. The germline CDR1 and CDR2 sequences are SGHAT and FQNNGV. The CDR3 is 14 residues long. The CDR3 region has the DNA TGTGCCAGCAGCTTAGGACTAGTGGGGACCCGTGGGTACTTC. Amino acids: CASSLGLVGTRGYF.

In its sample, this clonotype was seen many times. The chain uses TRBV20-1 and TRBJ1-5; D may be TRBD1 (5 bases). Germline CDR1 DFQATT, CDR2 SNEGSKA (reference sequence). CDR3 length: 15 residues. Trimming took 0 bases from V and 2 from J, leaving 11 bases between them. This CDR3 is CSARDLGEGNQPQHF. As DNA, the CDR3 is TGCAGTGCTAGAGATCTGGGGGAAGGCAATCAGCCCCAGCATTTT.

This clonotype has just a few counts. The rearrangement uses TRBV28 and TRBJ2-7, with 11 nucleotides matching TRBD1. Germline V gives CDR1 MDHEN, CDR2 SYDVKM. The V and J ends lost 7 bases and 0 bases, in that order; junction bases with no gene match: 14. There are 18 residues in the CDR3. CDR3 amino acids: CASTGTGGLAGYSYEQYF. CDR3 nucleotides: TGTGCCAGCACTGGGACAGGGGGTCTAGCGGGATACTCCTACGAGCAGTACTTC.

A note on this clonotype: At one end the junction does not follow the germline gene, possibly because of a read error. The DNA for the CDR3 is TGTGCCAGCGGTTTATCCCCTGTAGCGTTTTCCTCCTACAATGAGCAGTTCTTC. Translation gives CASGLSPVAFSSYNEQFF. J is TRBJ2-1 and V is TRBV27; possible D gene TRBD2, 5 bases. Germline CDR1 reads MNHEY; CDR2 reads SMNVEV (reference sequence). This CDR3 contains 18 residues.

The CDR3 loop is CAISEPSGVRNTEAFF. The DNA of the CDR3 is TGTGCCATCAGTGAACCCTCAGGGGTTCGCAACACTGAAGCTTTCTTT. The V gene is TRBV10-3, the J gene TRBJ1-1; D is possibly TRBD1 (6 bases). The CDR3 has 16 residues. Germline V gene sequence: CDR1 ENHRY, CDR2 SYGVKD. V lost 3 bases to trimming and J lost 2 bases, with 16 bases between them.

The chain recombines TRBV6-2 or TRBV6-3 with TRBJ2-3; 7 bases align to TRBD1. V was pared by 6 bases and J by 10 bases, with 7 bases of the junction left unmatched. The CDR3 runs 12 residues. Germline CDR1 is MNHEY and CDR2 is SVGEGT. The CDR3 nucleotides are TGTGCCAGCAGCCCGGACAGGTCGGCGCAGTATTTT. Its translation: CASSPDRSAQYF.

This clonotype was picked up a small number of times. V gene TRBV5-1 combines with J gene TRBJ2-5; 9 bases align to TRBD1. CDR1 and CDR2 from the germline V gene are SGHRS and YFSETQ. With V trimmed by 2 bases and J by 0 bases, 2 bases remained unmatched. CDR3 length equals 15 residues. CDR3 protein: CASSFGQGYQETQYF. The CDR3 DNA reads TGCGCCAGCAGCTTCGGACAGGGGTACCAAGAGACCCAGTACTTC.

The sample holds many counts of this clonotype. The CDR3 nucleotides read TGTGCCAGCAGCTTAGGGGCGGGGGCCGGGGAGCTGTTTTTT. It is translated as CASSLGAGAGELFF. The V gene is TRBV11-2, the J gene TRBJ2-2, with 7 bases that match TRBD2. The CDR3 sequence is 14 residues long. After removal of 1 base from V and 6 bases from J, the junction contained 2 bases not matched to a gene. Germline V CDR1 and CDR2: SGHAT, FQNNGV.

This clonotype was seen ten or more times. CDR3 nucleotides: TGTGCCAGCAGGGTAGCCGGAGCGGCACAAAACAATGAGCAGTTCTTC. Its translation is CASRVAGAAQNNEQFF. The chain combines TRBV12-3 or TRBV12-4 with TRBJ2-1; tentative D call: TRBD2 (5 bases). This CDR3 has 16 amino acids. V was clipped by 6 bases and J by 5 bases, with 20 bases between them.

This clonotype was recorded at least ten times. The CDR3 DNA sequence: TGTGCCAGCAGTTTAGTAACAGGACCCTTCCAAGAGACCCAGTACTTC. This encodes CASSLVTGPFQETQYF. The rearrangement uses TRBV28 and TRBJ2-5; possible D gene TRBD1, 5 bases. CDR1 is MDHEN and CDR2 is SYDVKM in the germline V gene. Between the trimmed V and J ends, which lost 2 bases and 1 base, there was a span of 14 bases. The CDR3 covers 16 residues.

This clonotype was seen more than once but under ten times. A much larger clone lies one base from this, so it may be a read error. The chain has TRBV28 and TRBJ2-7, with D perhaps TRBD1 or TRBD2 (6 bases each). The CDR3 is made up of 15 amino acids. Germline V gene data show CDR1 as MDHEN and CDR2 as SYDVKM. CDR3 sequence: CASSPIVGGSYEQCF. The CDR3, as DNA: TGTGCCAGCAGTCCCATAGTGGGGGGCTCCTACGAGCAGTGCTTC.

The chain carries TRBV7-9 and TRBJ2-4; D may match TRBD1 or TRBD2 (6 bases each). Germline CDR1 and CDR2: SEHNR and FQNEAQ (reference sequence). The CDR3 consists of 21 residues. Trimming pared 0 bases from V and 4 bases from J, leaving 28 bases between. The CDR3 DNA is TGTGCCAGCAGCTTAGCGCTTTGGAGGCCTGAGGGGGGCTGGGGAAAAAACATTCAGTACTTC. Translation: CASSLALWRPEGGWGKNIQYF.

This clonotype was counted at least ten times. The chain has TRBV18 and TRBJ2-1, with 9 bases identical to TRBD2. With V trimmed by 2 bases and J by 5 bases, 7 bases remained unmatched. This CDR3 has 16 amino acids. CDR1 KGHSH and CDR2 LQKENI come from the germline V gene. The CDR3 DNA sequence: TGTGCCAGCTCACCAATGGGCGGGAGGGCACACAATGAGCAGTTCTTC. Protein sequence: CASSPMGGRAHNEQFF.

This clonotype showed up many times. The CDR3 sequence is CASSEGVSGAPDTQYF. The CDR3 DNA reads as TGTGCCAGCAGTGAAGGGGTTAGCGGGGCACCAGATACGCAGTATTTT. The V and J genes are TRBV2 and TRBJ2-3, with 8 positions matching TRBD2. Per the germline V gene, CDR1 is SNHLY and CDR2 is FYNNEI. The length of the CDR3 is 16 residues. Trimming removed 1 base from V and 4 bases from J; junction bases left unmatched: 7. Combining the CDR3 with reference TRBV2 and TRBJ2-3 gives the whole variable domain EPEVTQTPSHQVTQMGQEVILRCVPISNHLYFYWYRQILGQKVEFLVSFYNNEISEKSEIFDDQFSVERPDGSNFTLKIRSTKLEDSAMYFCASSEGVSGAPDTQYFGPGTRLTVL.

This clonotype was observed many times. The gene calls are TRBV7-9 and TRBJ2-5; 7 bases match TRBD2. Germline values: CDR1 SEHNR, CDR2 FQNEAQ (reference sequence). The CDR3 length is 16 residues. V lost 1 base and J lost 0; bases outside the gene matches: 5. CDR3 sequence: CASSLGAGKYQETQYF. CDR3 DNA sequence: TGTGCCAGCAGCTTAGGAGCGGGGAAATACCAAGAGACCCAGTACTTC.